Shown below are 23 T cell receptor beta chains from a single sample sequenced in a study of identical twins. TCRdb re-derived calls from the 5' RACE reads in MiXCR, one entry per CDR3 protein. The sample contains under 250,000 distinct CDR3 sequences, around a tenth of which appear only once. The specimen sequenced was memory (CD45RO+) T cells sorted from blood. These receptor sequences come from a woman aged 18-29 years in good health.

This clonotype was observed a few times. The gene calls are TRBV5-6 and TRBJ2-3; perhaps TRBD2 as D (6 bases). This CDR3 comprises 15 residues. V was shortened by 4 bases and J by 2 bases, with 14 bases between the two germline ends. The germline V gene encodes CDR1 SGHDT and CDR2 YYEEEE. In DNA, the CDR3 is TGTGCCAGCAGCCGTTTTAGCGGATTCACAGATACGCAGTATTTT. This encodes CASSRFSGFTDTQYF.

This clonotype was seen a handful of times. This chain joins TRBV5-1 and TRBJ2-5; 7 bases fit TRBD2. CDR3 size: 15 residues. Germline lookup yields CDR1 SGHRS and CDR2 YFSETQ. V lost 2 bases and J lost 2; bases outside the gene matches: 6. CDR3 bases: TGCGCCAGCAGCTTATACGGGGGGAGACAAGAGACCCAGTACTTC. Translated, it gives CASSLYGGRQETQYF. Variable domain in full (rest from reference TRBV5-1 and TRBJ2-5): KAGVTQTPRYLIKTRGQQVTLSCSPISGHRSVSWYQQTPGQGLQFLFEYFSETQRNKGNFPGRFSGRQFSNSRSEMNVSTLELGDSALYLCASSLYGGRQETQYFGPGTRLLVL.

This clonotype was recorded at least ten times. The chain uses TRBV14 and TRBJ2-3; D is unresolved. Per germline, CDR1 SGHDN and CDR2 FVKESK. The CDR3 has 16 residues. V lost 0 bases and J 0 bases, leaving 10 bases between the germline ends. CDR3 region: CASSQDGLGSTDTQYF. Here the CDR3 DNA reads TGTGCCAGCAGCCAAGACGGGCTGGGCAGCACAGATACGCAGTATTTT.

This clonotype was seen a handful of times. A read error may account for a junction end that differs from germline. The chain's CDR3 is CASSSRQGAVF. The CDR3 nucleotides read TGTGCCAGTAGTTCCCGACAGGGGGCCGTCTTC. The V call is TRBV19, the J call TRBJ2-5; 10 bases fit TRBD1. The germline CDR1 and CDR2 sequences are LNHDA and SQIVND (reference sequence). This CDR3 spans 11 amino acids. Supplemented by reference TRBV19 and TRBJ2-5, the full variable domain reads DGGITQSPKYLFRKEGQNVTLSCEQNLNHDAMYWYRQDPGQGLRLIYYSQIVNDFQKGDIAEGYSVSREKKESFPLTVTSAQKNPTAFYLCASSSRQGAVFGPGTRLLVL.

The table lists this clonotype with many counts. The V and J genes are TRBV7-2 and TRBJ2-5; D is uncertain. This CDR3 contains 14 residues. In germline, CDR1 is SGHTA, CDR2 FQGNSA. V was pared by 1 base and J by 5 bases, with 11 bases between. The CDR3 DNA is TGTGCCAGCAGCTTAGAACCGAATCGGGAGACCCAGTACTTC. It encodes CASSLEPNRETQYF.

This clonotype has ten or more counts. J is TRBJ2-3 and V is TRBV6-4; D assignment may be TRBD1 or TRBD2 (6 bases each). There are 15 residues in the CDR3. From germline, CDR1 is MRHNA and CDR2 SNTAGT. V dropped 0 bases and J dropped 0 bases, with 7 bases sitting between them. DNA of the CDR3: TGTGCCAGCAGTGACTCGGGGGGCAGCACAGATACGCAGTATTTT. This sequence encodes CASSDSGGSTDTQYF.

This clonotype was seen repeatedly, ten times or more. V gene TRBV20-1 combines with J gene TRBJ2-1; 10 nucleotides match TRBD2. This CDR3 is built from 14 residues. V trimming: 6 bases; J trimming: 9 bases; junction bases outside the gene matches: 11. The germline V gene has CDR1 DFQATT and CDR2 SNEGSKA (reference sequence). The CDR3 region has the DNA TGCAGTGCCCTTCAAGCGGGGGGGGTCGGTGAGCAGTTCTTC. This gives the protein CSALQAGGVGEQFF.

This clonotype was found a few times. The rearrangement uses TRBV4-3 and TRBJ2-7; 7 bases are shared with TRBD1. Per the germline V gene, CDR1 is LGHNA and CDR2 is YSLEER. The ends lost 0 bases at V and 6 bases at J; junction bases unmatched: 5. CDR3 length equals 14 residues. Written as DNA, the CDR3 is TGCGCCAGCAGCCAAGATTCAGGGGGAACCGAGCAGTACTTC. This gives the protein CASSQDSGGTEQYF.

The chain combines TRBV20-1 with TRBJ2-1, with D possibly being TRBD1 (7 bases). CDR3 size: 15 residues. The germline V gene has CDR1 DFQATT and CDR2 SNEGSKA (reference sequence). The V gene lost 3 bases and the J gene lost 2 bases, with 14 bases spanning the gap. CDR3 region: CSASRGEVTYNEQFF. The CDR3 bases are TGCAGTGCTAGCAGGGGGGAGGTCACCTACAATGAGCAGTTCTTC.

The chain combines TRBV7-6 with TRBJ2-2; 11 positions agree with TRBD1. This CDR3 has 15 residues. The germline gives CDR1 SGHVS, CDR2 FNYEAQ. V lost 2 bases and J lost 6; bases outside the gene matches: 2. CDR3 sequence reads: CASSLRGQGAGELFF. In nucleotides, the CDR3 is TGTGCCAGCAGCTTAAGGGGACAGGGGGCCGGGGAGCTGTTTTTT.

This chain links TRBV11-1 with TRBJ2-7, with a tentative D call TRBD2 (5 bases). V was trimmed by 2 bases and J by 5 bases, leaving 19 bases between them. Germline V gives CDR1 SGHAT, CDR2 FQDESV (reference sequence). This CDR3 contains 16 residues. The CDR3 sequence: CASSLHRGTIGDEQYF. DNA for the CDR3: TGTGCCAGCAGCTTACACCGGGGTACAATAGGCGACGAGCAGTACTTC.

This clonotype was observed a few times. The rearrangement links TRBV20-1 to TRBJ2-5; D remains ambiguous. The length of the CDR3 is 13 residues. Trimming cost V 5 bases and J 2 bases, with 12 bases left between them. CDR1 and CDR2 (germline): DFQATT, SNEGSKA (reference sequence). CDR3 sequence reads: CSAPTRFQETQYF. The CDR3 DNA follows: TGCAGTGCTCCCACCCGCTTTCAAGAGACCCAGTACTTC.

This chain uses TRBV5-1 with TRBJ2-1; 12 positions agree with TRBD2. V shed 4 bases and J 7 bases; nucleotides not matched to a gene: 12. Germline lookup yields CDR1 SGHRS and CDR2 YFSETQ. This CDR3 comprises 17 residues. The CDR3 DNA follows: TGCGCCAGCAGCCCAGAACCGGCTAGCGGGAGGGGAAATGAGCAGTTCTTC. Translating gives CASSPEPASGRGNEQFF.

V and J are TRBV20-1 and TRBJ2-1; 7 positions agree with TRBD2. This CDR3 contains 15 residues. Germline V gene sequence: CDR1 DFQATT, CDR2 SNEGSKA (reference sequence). V lost 3 bases and J lost 8; bases outside the gene matches: 13. The CDR3 DNA sequence: TGCAGTGCTAGGCAGCGGGGCTCTTGGTTAGATGAGCAGTTCTTC. Protein sequence: CSARQRGSWLDEQFF.

This clonotype was seen a handful of times. V and J are TRBV27 and TRBJ2-7; TRBD1 agrees at 7 bases. V lost 5 bases and J lost 4; bases outside the gene matches: 2. This CDR3 has 12 residues. The V gene's germline CDR1 is MNHEY and CDR2 SMNVEV (reference sequence). CDR3 in amino acids: CASSGTAYEQYF. The CDR3 nucleotides read TGTGCCAGCAGTGGGACAGCGTACGAGCAGTACTTC.

This clonotype has ten or more counts. This chain connects TRBV10-3 to TRBJ2-7; no definite D call. The V gene lost 2 bases and the J gene lost 5 bases, with 4 bases spanning the gap. Germline lookup yields CDR1 ENHRY and CDR2 SYGVKD. This CDR3 is built from 11 residues. The CDR3 is CAISERDEQYF. CDR3 DNA: TGTGCCATCAGTGAGAGAGACGAGCAGTACTTC.

The CDR3 region has the DNA TGCAGTGCTAGAGGATACGACCGCACAGATACGCAGTATTTT. Encoded protein: CSARGYDRTDTQYF. This chain connects TRBV20-1 to TRBJ2-3; no reliable D call. The length of the CDR3 is 14 residues. Germline assignment: CDR1 DFQATT and CDR2 SNEGSKA (reference sequence). Between the trimmed V and J ends, which lost 1 base and 1 base, there was a span of 9 bases.

This chain joins TRBV5-1 and TRBJ1-4; D uncertain. V lost 2 bases, J lost 4 bases, and 15 bases lay in between. This CDR3 comprises 16 residues. Germline CDR1 reads SGHRS; CDR2 reads YFSETQ. The CDR3 region is CASSLPDGVFNEKLFF. Written as DNA, the CDR3 is TGCGCCAGCAGCTTACCCGACGGCGTTTTTAATGAAAAACTGTTTTTT.

This clonotype was seen many times. V is TRBV20-1 and J is TRBJ2-3; D is ambiguous. Germline-derived CDR1 and CDR2 are DFQATT and SNEGSKA (reference sequence). V was trimmed by 0 bases and J by 4 bases, leaving 5 bases between them. There are 12 residues in the CDR3. The CDR3 DNA follows: TGCAGTGCTAGAGATAATGCAGATACGCAGTATTTT. It encodes CSARDNADTQYF.

This chain links TRBV6-5 with TRBJ1-2; possibly TRBD1 for D (5 bases). V lost 2 bases and J 4 bases, leaving 11 bases between the germline ends. The CDR3 covers 14 residues. Germline values: CDR1 MNHEY, CDR2 SVGAGI. The CDR3 nucleotides read TGTGCCAGCAGTTACGGGGGTCAGCCCTATGGCTACACCTTC. Its translation: CASSYGGQPYGYTF.

In its sample, this clonotype was seen a few times. J is TRBJ2-7 and V is TRBV12-3 or TRBV12-4; D is perhaps TRBD2 (7 bases). The V end lost 7 bases, the J end lost 4 bases, and 14 bases lay between the germline ends. This CDR3 is built from 13 residues. This CDR3 is CASTWGGRYEQYF. In DNA, the CDR3 is TGTGCCAGCACCTGGGGGGGCAGGTACGAGCAGTACTTC.

This clonotype was observed at least ten times. The chain has TRBV11-2 and TRBJ2-3, with 9 nucleotides matching TRBD2. The CDR3 spans 16 residues. CDR1 is SGHAT and CDR2 is FQNNGV in the germline V gene. The V gene end was trimmed by 1 base and the J gene end by 5 bases; junction bases not matched to a gene: 7. The CDR3 nucleotides are TGTGCCAGCAGCTTAGTTGGCGGGAGGGCCTTAGATACGCAGTATTTT. Its protein is CASSLVGGRALDTQYF.

This clonotype showed up many times. The chain uses TRBV20-1 and TRBJ1-1; the D gene is possibly TRBD1 (6 bases). Trimming left V 6 bases short and J 2 bases short, with 16 bases between. Germline V gene data show CDR1 as DFQATT and CDR2 as SNEGSKA (reference sequence). CDR3 size: 14 residues. This chain's CDR3 is CSARRTDLNTEAFF. The DNA of the CDR3 is TGCAGTGCCCGGAGGACAGATCTAAACACTGAAGCTTTCTTT.